The clone carrying this TCR beta chain was picked up many times. Its target is not known. Germline-derived CDR1 and CDR2 are SGHRS and YFSETQ. V was trimmed by 4 bases and J by 0 bases, leaving 20 bases between them. The CDR3 consists of 18 residues. The sample is drawn from a study of T-cell reconstitution after alpha-beta-depleted transplantation in children. Study findings and constraints: The study reportedly traced alpha-beta T cells about two months after transplant to several hundred expanded graft clones. After one year, T-cell counts and TCRbeta diversity mostly came from new T cells. Surviving thymic progenitors and recipient T cells were the source of high TCRbeta diversity at day 60 in some patients.

Preparing the TCRbeta library involved the use of unique molecular identifiers. Via MiXCR, TCRdb re-called the PCR reads, giving one row per CDR3 protein. The sample shows roughly 180,000 distinct CDR3 sequences, 11% of them seen only once. The chain is built from TRBV5-1 and TRBJ2-1; no reliable D call. The source of this sequence is a boy aged 2 to 9 with acute myeloid leukemia, due to receive a stem cell transplant. The sequences come from PBMCs, collected before TCRalphabeta/CD19-depleted stem cell transplant. CDR3 region: CASSPTRNTLSSYNEQFF. The DNA for the CDR3 is TGCGCCAGCAGCCCGACTCGCAACACCTTGAGCTCCTACAATGAGCAGTTCTTC. The entire variable domain, with the rest obtained from reference TRBV5-1 and TRBJ2-1, is as follows: KAGVTQTPRYLIKTRGQQVTLSCSPISGHRSVSWYQQTPGQGLQFLFEYFSETQRNKGNFPGRFSGRQFSNSRSEMNVSTLELGDSALYLCASSPTRNTLSSYNEQFFGPGTRLTVL.